The next 22 T cell receptor beta chains were all read from a single sample in a study of blood T cell repertoires in COVID-19. The assay was immunoSEQ multiplex PCR, and TCRdb's table has in-frame clones only and misses some. The profile shows about 73,000 clones, roughly 89% of them singletons. Sequencing was performed on peripheral blood. The receptors stem from an elderly man with acute or convalescent COVID-19.

The rearrangement uses TRBV11-3 and TRBJ1-1; maybe TRBD1 (6 bases). Germline loops: CDR1 SGHNT, CDR2 YENEEA. The CDR3 runs 17 residues. V shed 2 bases and J shed 4 bases, with 20 bases lying between them. The DNA of the CDR3 is TGTGCCAGCAGCTTAAGGCCCACAGGGTCGGGGTCCACTGAAGCTTTCTTT. The encoded protein is CASSLRPTGSGSTEAFF. The full variable domain, its missing parts supplied by reference TRBV11-3 and TRBJ1-1, is EAGVVQSPRYKIIEKKQPVAFWCNPISGHNTLYWYLQNLGQGPELLIRYENEEAVDDSQLPKDRFSAERLKGVDSTLKIQPAELGDSAVYLCASSLRPTGSGSTEAFFGQGTRLTVV.

This chain links TRBV7-9 with TRBJ2-1, with TRBD1 identical over 10 bases. Germline V gene lookup returns CDR1 SEHNR and CDR2 FQNEAQ (reference sequence). The CDR3 is made up of 16 amino acids. J was trimmed by 6 bases and V by 5 bases; bases with no gene match: 10. CDR3 nucleotide sequence: TGTGCCAGCAGCCCTTGGACAGGGGGGATAGCCAATGAGCAGTTCTTC. Encoded protein: CASSPWTGGIANEQFF.

The V call is TRBV10-2, the J call TRBJ2-7, with a tentative D call TRBD2 (7 bases). Germline V gene lookup returns CDR1 WSHSY and CDR2 SAAADI. The CDR3 length is 13 residues. Trimming left V 5 bases short and J 2 bases short, with 10 bases between. The CDR3 sequence: CASSKGGAYEQYF. CDR3 in DNA: TGCGCCAGCAGTAAAGGGGGGGCCTACGAGCAGTACTTC.

This clone is a singleton in its sample. The chain is built from TRBV5-5 and TRBJ2-1; TRBD1 aligns across 10 bases. V was pared by 2 bases and J by 8 bases, with 7 bases of the junction left unmatched. Germline assignment: CDR1 SGHKS and CDR2 YYEKEE (reference sequence). This CDR3 has 15 residues. The CDR3 sequence is CASSFWGQGIDEQFF. The CDR3 DNA reads as TGTGCCAGCAGCTTCTGGGGACAGGGGATCGATGAGCAGTTCTTC.

This clone was seen only once. This CDR3 is also generated by other DNA sequences in the sample. The J gene is TRBJ2-1, the V gene TRBV5-8; the D gene is possibly TRBD1 (5 bases). Germline V gene sequence: CDR1 SGHTS, CDR2 YDEGEE. The CDR3 is 14 residues long. The V end lost 4 bases, the J end lost 1 base, and 9 bases lay between the germline ends. The CDR3 region is CASSLQESYNEQFF. The CDR3 DNA sequence: TGTGCCAGCAGCCTACAGGAGTCCTACAATGAGCAGTTCTTC.

This clone has a single count. The genes are TRBV5-4 and TRBJ2-3, with TRBD2 matching over 12 bases. The CDR3 has 15 amino acids. Germline V gene lookup returns CDR1 SGHNT and CDR2 YYREEE (reference sequence). V dropped 2 bases and J dropped 6; count of bases not matched to a gene: 4. The CDR3 here is CASSFTSGRFDTQYF. CDR3 in DNA: TGTGCCAGCAGCTTTACTAGCGGGAGGTTCGATACGCAGTATTTT.

This rearrangement joins TRBV10-3 to TRBJ2-7; D is perhaps TRBD2 (6 bases). The CDR3 length is 13 residues. The germline V and J ends were trimmed by 1 base and 5 bases, with 9 bases remaining between them. Germline CDR1 reads ENHRY; CDR2 reads SYGVKD. The CDR3 DNA reads TGTGCCATCAGTGAGTTGGACTACCACGAGCAGTACTTC. Translated, it gives CAISELDYHEQYF.

The rearrangement joins TRBV5-1 to TRBJ1-2, with 7 bases matching TRBD1. With 4 bases clipped from V and 4 bases from J, the junction kept 7 bases outside the gene matches. Germline values: CDR1 SGHRS, CDR2 YFSETQ. This CDR3 has 14 residues. CDR3 sequence: CASSVTGNGYGYTF. As DNA, the CDR3 is TGCGCCAGCAGCGTGACAGGGAACGGCTATGGCTACACCTTC.

V and J are TRBV30 and TRBJ2-3; 7 positions agree with TRBD2. CDR3 length equals 15 residues. Germline V gene sequence: CDR1 GTSNPN, CDR2 SVGIG (reference sequence). The J segment lost 2 bases and the V segment lost 4 bases, leaving 9 bases of the junction unmatched. The CDR3 sequence: CAWTLGGSSTDTQYF. CDR3 DNA: TGTGCCTGGACATTGGGCGGGAGCTCCACAGATACGCAGTATTTT.

This rearrangement joins TRBV11-3 to TRBJ2-7; D might be TRBD1 (5 bases). The CDR3 length is 11 residues. Trimming left V 5 bases short and J 6 bases short, with 8 bases between. Germline CDR1 is SGHNT and CDR2 is YENEEA. For the CDR3, the DNA is TGTGCCAGCAGCCGACAGTCCGAGCAGTACTTC. This codes for CASSRQSEQYF.

A single count supports this clone. This sequence joins TRBV18 and TRBJ1-1; D call uncertain. Germline CDR1 reads KGHSH; CDR2 reads LQKENI. V gave up 2 bases and J gave up 2 bases, with 9 bases separating them. The CDR3 runs to 14 residues. The CDR3 DNA sequence: TGTGCCAGCTCACCAGTACAGTTAAACACTGAAGCTTTCTTT. This sequence encodes CASSPVQLNTEAFF.

J is TRBJ2-5 and V is TRBV19; D not certain. Deletions cut 6 bases from V and 5 bases from J, with 13 bases between. The CDR3 length is 13 residues. CDR1 is LNHDA, CDR2 SQIVND, per germline (reference sequence). CDR3 in amino acids: CASRNSNMETQYF. The CDR3 DNA is TGTGCCAGTAGGAACTCCAATATGGAGACCCAGTACTTC. The variable domain in full, with the rest retrieved from reference TRBV19 and TRBJ2-5, is DGGITQSPKYLFRKEGQNVTLSCEQNLNHDAMYWYRQDPGQGLRLIYYSQIVNDFQKGDIAEGYSVSREKKESFPLTVTSAQKNPTAFYLCASRNSNMETQYFGPGTRLLVL.

This clone came up once. This rearrangement joins TRBV2 to TRBJ1-2; D not certain. CDR1 is SNHLY and CDR2 is FYNNEI in the germline V gene. Trimming stripped 4 bases from V and 4 bases from J, with 10 bases between. There are 13 residues in the CDR3. CDR3 sequence reads: CASSGAQPYGYTF. For the CDR3, the DNA is TGTGCCAGCAGTGGGGCACAGCCCTATGGCTACACCTTC.

This clone has just one count. The genes are TRBV27 and TRBJ1-6, with D hard to call. The CDR3 has 13 residues. The V end was cut by 3 bases, the J end by 7 bases, with 7 bases between. Germline loops: CDR1 MNHEY, CDR2 SMNVEV (reference sequence). The CDR3 region is CASSFSGNSPLHF. CDR3 in DNA: TGTGCCAGCAGTTTTTCGGGGAATTCACCCCTCCACTTT.

The chain employs TRBV19 and TRBJ1-5; no firm D call. This CDR3 spans 12 amino acids. Germline V gene lookup returns CDR1 LNHDA and CDR2 SQIVND (reference sequence). V was clipped by 3 bases and J by 13 bases, with 13 bases between them. CDR3: CASSIPGGSQHF. The DNA of the CDR3 is TGTGCCAGTAGTATCCCGGGTGGGAGTCAGCATTTT.

CDR3 residues: CASSSFDSNNQPQHF. Here the CDR3 DNA reads TGTGCCAGCAGCTCCTTCGACAGCAACAATCAGCCCCAGCATTTT. This rearrangement joins TRBV7-2 to TRBJ1-5, with D possibly TRBD1 on 5 matching bases. V lost 4 bases to trimming and J lost 3 bases, with 13 bases between them. The CDR3 loop spans 15 amino acids. CDR1 and CDR2 (germline): SGHTA, FQGNSA.

CDR3 sequence: CAISPGQGEQYF. In DNA form, the CDR3 reads TGTGCCATCAGCCCGGGACAGGGAGAGCAGTACTTC. The gene calls are TRBV10-3 and TRBJ2-7; 9 bases match TRBD1. Losses at the gene ends were 6 bases for V and 7 bases for J; bases not matched to a gene: 4. Looked up from germline, CDR1 is ENHRY and CDR2 is SYGVKD. There are 12 residues in the CDR3.

This clone was detected only a few times. The V call is TRBV7-2, the J call TRBJ2-1, with a weak D call TRBD1 (6 bases). CDR3 length: 15 residues. Per the germline V gene, CDR1 is SGHTA and CDR2 is FQGNSA. The V and J ends lost 1 base and 7 bases respectively, with 14 bases between them. The CDR3 DNA is TGTGCCAGCAGCTTAGACCAGGGGATGAGGAATGAGCAGTTCTTC. It yields the protein CASSLDQGMRNEQFF.

The V and J genes are TRBV5-1 and TRBJ2-2; 7 positions agree with TRBD2. The germline gives CDR1 SGHRS, CDR2 YFSETQ. The CDR3 sequence is 13 residues long. Trimming cost V 7 bases and J 5 bases; bases outside gene matches: 5. Here the CDR3 reads CASAAGVTGELFF. CDR3 DNA: TGCGCCAGCGCGGCGGGAGTAACCGGGGAGCTGTTTTTT.

This clone was recorded a few times. The rearrangement links TRBV2 to TRBJ1-2; no definite D call. Trimming cost V 4 bases and J 5 bases, with 11 bases left between them. The CDR3 length is 13 residues. Germline assignment: CDR1 SNHLY and CDR2 FYNNEI. This chain's CDR3 is CASSGVGLYGYTF. CDR3 DNA: TGTGCCAGCAGTGGTGTCGGGTTATATGGCTACACCTTC.

The J gene is TRBJ1-2, the V gene TRBV2; TRBD1 aligns across 9 bases. The germline V gene encodes CDR1 SNHLY and CDR2 FYNNEI. Germline trimming cut 5 bases from V and 1 base from J; bases unmatched to any gene: 2. The CDR3 runs 14 residues. CDR3 in amino acids: CASSLDRGNYGYTF. CDR3 DNA sequence: TGTGCCAGCAGTTTGGACAGGGGTAACTATGGCTACACCTTC.

The chain joins TRBV5-6 to TRBJ1-1, with 7 nucleotides matching TRBD1. CDR1 and CDR2 (germline): SGHDT, YYEEEE. J was trimmed by 0 bases and V by 4 bases; bases with no gene match: 6. The CDR3 runs to 15 residues. The CDR3 loop is CASSTWGQLNTEAFF. DNA for the CDR3: TGTGCCAGCAGCACGTGGGGACAGTTGAACACTGAAGCTTTCTTT.